This T cell receptor beta chain was observed in a study of graft-versus-host responses after intestinal transplantation. Findings and limits, study-wide: After transplant, early declines in HvG clones were associated with peak levels of circulating GvH clones.

The repertoire was sequenced with immunoSEQ multiplex PCR; TCRdb's copy has only in-frame clones and lacks some. Of 80,000 to 100,000 clones listed, roughly nine tenths are singletons. Comments on this clone: Its antigen is as yet unknown.

V was shortened by 1 base and J by 1 base, with 4 bases between the two germline ends. Per germline, CDR1 LNHDA and CDR2 SQIVND (reference sequence). The CDR3 totals 14 residues. The sequencing used unstimulated CD4+ T cells sorted from spleen or lymph node cells, collected before intestinal transplant. The TCR comes from a human donor who received an intestinal transplant. The rearrangement uses TRBV19 and TRBJ2-2; D unclear. This chain's CDR3 is CASSIGQNTGELFF. In nucleotides, the CDR3 is TGTGCCAGTAGTATAGGGCAGAACACCGGGGAGCTGTTTTTT. The whole variable domain, filled in from reference TRBV19 and TRBJ2-2, reads DGGITQSPKYLFRKEGQNVTLSCEQNLNHDAMYWYRQDPGQGLRLIYYSQIVNDFQKGDIAEGYSVSREKKESFPLTVTSAQKNPTAFYLCASSIGQNTGELFFGEGSRLTVL.